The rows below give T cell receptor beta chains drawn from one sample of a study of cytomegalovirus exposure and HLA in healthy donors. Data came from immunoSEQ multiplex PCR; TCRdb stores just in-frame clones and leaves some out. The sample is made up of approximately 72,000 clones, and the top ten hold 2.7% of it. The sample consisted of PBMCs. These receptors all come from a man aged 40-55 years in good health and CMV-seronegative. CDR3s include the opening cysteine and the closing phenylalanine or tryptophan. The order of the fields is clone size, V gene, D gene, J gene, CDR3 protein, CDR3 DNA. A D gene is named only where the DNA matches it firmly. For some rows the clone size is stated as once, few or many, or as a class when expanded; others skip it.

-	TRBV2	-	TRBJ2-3	CASKGTGGDTQYF	TGTGCCAGCAAAGGGACTGGGGGAGATACGCAGTATTTT
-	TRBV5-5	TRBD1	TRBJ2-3	CASSAGTGDTDTQYF	TGTGCCAGCAGCGCCGGGACAGGGGACACAGATACGCAGTATTTT
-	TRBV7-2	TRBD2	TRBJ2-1	CASSLSGGFYNEQFF	TGTGCCAGCAGCTTGAGCGGGGGGTTCTACAATGAGCAGTTCTTC
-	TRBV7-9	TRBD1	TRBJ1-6	CASSLSGTANSPLHF	TGTGCCAGCAGCTTAAGTGGGACAGCCAATTCACCCCTCCACTTT
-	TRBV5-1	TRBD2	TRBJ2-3	CASSLGSGGSMDTQYF	TGCGCCAGCAGCTTGGGTAGCGGGGGGTCCATGGATACGCAGTATTTT
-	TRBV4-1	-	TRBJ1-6	CASSQEGTGDSPLHF	TGCGCCAGCAGCCAAGAGGGGACGGGAGATTCACCCCTCCACTTT
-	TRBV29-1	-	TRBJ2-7	CSVEWDNAREQYF	TGCAGCGTTGAGTGGGACAATGCGAGGGAGCAGTACTTC
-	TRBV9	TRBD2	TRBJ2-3	CASSNSGGAIDTQYF	TGCGCCAGCAGCAACAGCGGGGGGGCCATAGATACGCAGTATTTT
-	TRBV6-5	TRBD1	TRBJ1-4	CASSYRGQRGEKLFF	TGTGCCAGCAGTTACAGGGGGCAGAGGGGTGAAAAACTGTTTTTT
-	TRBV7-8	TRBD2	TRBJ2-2	CASSFREGGELFF	TGTGCCAGCAGCTTTCGGGAGGGCGGGGAGCTGTTTTTT
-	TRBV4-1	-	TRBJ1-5	CASSQVPGAGQPQHF	TGCGCCAGCAGCCAAGTCCCGGGAGCCGGGCAGCCCCAGCATTTT
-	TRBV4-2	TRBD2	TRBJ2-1	CASSQDPRGPTSGGAVSYNEQFF	TGTGCCAGCAGCCAAGACCCACGGGGTCCGACTAGCGGGGGGGCTGTTTCCTACAATGAGCAGTTCTTC
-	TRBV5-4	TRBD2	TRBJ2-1	CASSGKAGGGFYNEQFF	TGTGCCAGCAGCGGGAAAGCCGGCGGGGGATTTTACAATGAGCAGTTCTTC
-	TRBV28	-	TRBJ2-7	CASSFVRGVFHEQYF	TGTGCCAGCAGTTTTGTCAGGGGAGTGTTCCACGAGCAGTACTTC
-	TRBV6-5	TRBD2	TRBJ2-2	CASSYSLAGTSGELFF	TGTGCCAGCAGTTACTCACTAGCGGGGACCTCCGGGGAGCTGTTTTTT
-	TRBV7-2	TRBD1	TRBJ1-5	CASSLVSQGADQPQHF	TGTGCCAGCAGCTTAGTTTCACAGGGGGCAGATCAGCCCCAGCATTTT
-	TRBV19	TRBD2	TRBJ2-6	CASSIGPKAGAGANVLTF	TGTGCCAGTAGTATCGGCCCCAAAGCGGGGGCTGGGGCCAACGTCCTGACTTTC
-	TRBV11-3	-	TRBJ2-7	CASSPRAGEQYF	TGTGCCAGCAGCCCCAGGGCCGGCGAGCAGTACTTC
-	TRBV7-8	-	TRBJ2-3	CASILRGGRYYTDTQYF	TGTGCCAGCATCCTAAGGGGAGGCCGCTACTACACAGATACGCAGTATTTT
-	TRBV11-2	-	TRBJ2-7	CASSLDDRTSYEQYF	TGTGCCAGCAGCTTAGACGACAGGACCTCCTACGAGCAGTACTTC
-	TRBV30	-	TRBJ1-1	CAWDTGMGNTEAFF	TGTGCCTGGGATACAGGGATGGGGAACACTGAAGCTTTCTTT
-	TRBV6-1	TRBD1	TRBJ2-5	CASSGRDRVLETQYF	TGTGCCAGCAGTGGAAGGGACAGGGTGCTCGAGACCCAGTACTTC
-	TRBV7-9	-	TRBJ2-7	CASSPDSSSYEQYF	TGTGCCAGCAGCCCGGACAGCAGCTCCTACGAGCAGTACTTC
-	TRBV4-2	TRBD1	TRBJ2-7	CASSQRQGAEYEQYF	TGTGCCAGCAGCCAAAGACAGGGGGCTGAGTACGAGCAGTACTTC
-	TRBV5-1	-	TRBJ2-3	CASSSGERTDTQYF	TGCGCCAGCAGCTCGGGGGAGCGCACAGATACGCAGTATTTT
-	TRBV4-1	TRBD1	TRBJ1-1	CASSHTGGTEAFF	TGCGCCAGCAGCCATACAGGGGGCACTGAAGCTTTCTTT
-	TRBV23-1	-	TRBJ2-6	CASSHPRTVNGANVLTF	TGCGCCAGCAGTCATCCCCGGACAGTAAATGGGGCCAACGTCCTGACTTTC
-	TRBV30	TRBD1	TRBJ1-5	CAWTTGTGVNQPQHF	TGTGCCTGGACCACCGGGACAGGGGTAAATCAGCCCCAGCATTTT
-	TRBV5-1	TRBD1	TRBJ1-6	CASSFGQQGARNSPLHF	TGCGCCAGCAGCTTCGGACAACAGGGGGCCCGGAATTCACCCCTCCACTTT
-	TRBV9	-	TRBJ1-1	CASSPISVNTEAFF	TGTGCCAGCAGCCCCATCTCGGTGAACACTGAAGCTTTCTTT
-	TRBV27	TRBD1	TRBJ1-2	CASSPTGDYGYTF	TGTGCCAGCAGCCCGACAGGGGACTATGGCTACACCTTC
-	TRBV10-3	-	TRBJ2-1	CAISEAASYQFF	TGTGCCATCAGTGAGGCCGCCAGTTATCAGTTCTTC
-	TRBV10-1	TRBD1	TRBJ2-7	CASSEDRVGEQYF	TGCGCCAGCAGTGAGGACAGGGTGGGCGAGCAGTACTTC
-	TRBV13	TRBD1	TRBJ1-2	CASSSPYRQGLVVEGYTF	TGTGCCAGCAGCTCCCCCTACCGACAGGGCCTCGTGGTTGAAGGCTACACCTTC
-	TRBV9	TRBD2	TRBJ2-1	CASSPRTSGLVDEQFF	TGTGCCAGCAGCCCTAGGACTAGCGGGCTAGTAGATGAGCAGTTCTTC
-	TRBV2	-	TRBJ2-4	CASSDLRVAKNIQYF	TGTGCCAGCAGTGATTTGCGGGTAGCCAAAAACATTCAGTACTTC
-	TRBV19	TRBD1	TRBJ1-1	CASSHDRVTPEAFF	TGTGCCAGTAGCCACGACAGGGTCACCCCTGAAGCTTTCTTT
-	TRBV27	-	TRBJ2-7	CASSLSNSEEAKYF	TGTGCCAGCAGTTTATCAAACAGCGAGGAGGCCAAGTACTTC
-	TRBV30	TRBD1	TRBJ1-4	CAWSARTGYEKLFF	TGTGCCTGGAGTGCCCGGACAGGGTATGAAAAACTGTTTTTT
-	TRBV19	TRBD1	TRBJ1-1	CASSPDRAAEAFF	TGTGCCAGTAGTCCTGACAGGGCCGCTGAAGCTTTCTTT
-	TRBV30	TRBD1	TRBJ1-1	CAWSTGVGTEAFF	TGTGCCTGGAGTACAGGGGTGGGGACTGAAGCTTTCTTT
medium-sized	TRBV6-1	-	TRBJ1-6	CASSEARLVGGSPLHF	TGTGCCAGCAGTGAAGCCCGGCTAGTAGGGGGTTCACCCCTCCACTTT